Shown below are 13 T cell receptor beta chains from a single sample sequenced in a study of chronic HIV infection and antiretroviral therapy. TCRdb ran MiXCR on the 5' RACE reads and lists one entry per CDR3 protein. The table lists tens of thousands of distinct CDR3 sequences, 7% to 10% of them singletons. Material for sequencing was peripheral blood. These receptors came from an adult who had HIV and had not received antiretroviral therapy, or was an uninfected healthy control (not recorded which).

This clonotype was counted at least ten times. This rearrangement joins TRBV28 to TRBJ2-1; 8 bases are shared with TRBD2. The CDR3 length is 16 residues. After removal of 4 bases from V and 6 bases from J, the junction contained 11 bases not matched to a gene. CDR1 MDHEN and CDR2 SYDVKM come from the germline V gene. The DNA of the CDR3 is TGTGCCAGCAGTTCCTCCAACGGACTAGCTTTCAATGAGCAGTTCTTC. This translates into CASSSSNGLAFNEQFF.

There are many counts of this clonotype. The chain recombines TRBV28 with TRBJ1-1; D perhaps matches TRBD1 (6 bases). Trimming cost V 5 bases and J 8 bases, with 15 bases left between them. The CDR3 is 13 residues long. CDR1 MDHEN and CDR2 SYDVKM come from the germline V gene. The CDR3 DNA sequence: TGTGCCAGCAGTCTGACAGGCACATCCGAAGCTTTCTTT. Its protein is CASSLTGTSEAFF.

This clonotype was counted only a few times. This chain joins TRBV28 and TRBJ1-6; no reliable D call. The CDR3 loop spans 15 amino acids. Germline loops: CDR1 MDHEN, CDR2 SYDVKM. Trimming took off 8 bases at V and 2 bases at J, with 13 bases between the two ends. The CDR3 region has the DNA TGTGCCAGCGGTTATGATGGGACCTATAATTCACCCCTCCACTTT. Translation gives CASGYDGTYNSPLHF.

The sample holds many counts of this clonotype. The rearrangement links TRBV3-1 to TRBJ2-1; possibly TRBD1 for D (6 bases). The CDR3 covers 14 residues. Trimming cost V 5 bases and J 1 base, with 9 bases left between them. Germline values: CDR1 LGHDT, CDR2 YNNKEL (reference sequence). For the CDR3, the DNA is TGTGCCAGCAGCTTTGGACAGTCCTACAATGAGCAGTTCTTC. Translating gives CASSFGQSYNEQFF.

This clonotype has at least ten counts. This chain uses TRBV4-1 with TRBJ1-3, with D unresolved. This CDR3 is 18 amino acids long. The V end lost 2 bases, the J end lost 4 bases, and 21 bases lay between the germline ends. The germline CDR1 and CDR2 sequences are MGHRA and YSYEKL. CDR3 residues: CASSQPMDGRMGGNTIYF. CDR3 bases: TGCGCCAGCAGCCAACCAATGGACGGGAGAATGGGAGGAAACACCATATATTTT.

The sample holds many counts of this clonotype. This sequence joins TRBV6-6 and TRBJ2-3; D unresolved. V was pared by 4 bases and J by 3 bases, with 17 bases between. The CDR3 loop spans 16 amino acids. In germline, CDR1 is MNHNY, CDR2 SVGAGI (reference sequence). The CDR3 nucleotides read TGTGCCAGCAGTTCCCTAATTCGACGTGGGACAGATACGCAGTATTTT. It codes for CASSSLIRRGTDTQYF.

This clonotype was seen a few times. The V and J genes are TRBV15 and TRBJ1-2, with 8 bases fitting TRBD1. Germline CDR1 reads LNHNV; CDR2 reads YYDKDF (reference sequence). The CDR3 covers 13 residues. Trimming cost V 5 bases and J 6 bases; bases outside gene matches: 5. As DNA, the CDR3 is TGTGCCACCAGCCGAGGACAGGGCGATGGCTACACCTTC. Protein product: CATSRGQGDGYTF.

This clonotype was counted a few times. V gene TRBV27 combines with J gene TRBJ2-1; 9 bases are a match to TRBD2. CDR3 size: 16 residues. The germline CDR1 and CDR2 sequences are MNHEY and SMNVEV (reference sequence). J lost 7 bases, V lost 5 bases, and 12 bases had no gene match. The CDR3 DNA reads TGTGCCAGCAGTCCCCTCCCCGCGGGAGGGCCGAATGAGCAGTTCTTC. Protein product: CASSPLPAGGPNEQFF.

Ten or more counts support this clonotype. For the CDR3, the DNA is TGTGCCAGCAGCCCTACAGGGGGGGACACCGGGGAGCTGTTTTTT. Amino acid sequence: CASSPTGGDTGELFF. The gene calls are TRBV12-3 or TRBV12-4 and TRBJ2-2; weak D call: TRBD1 (8 bases). V lost 6 bases and J lost 3, with 14 bases in between. CDR3 length: 15 amino acids.

The chain has TRBV28 and TRBJ2-2; TRBD2 agrees at 14 bases. Looked up from germline, CDR1 is MDHEN and CDR2 is SYDVKM. The length of the CDR3 is 19 residues. The trim removed 2 bases at V and 7 bases at J, leaving 12 bases unmatched. The CDR3 nucleotides read TGTGCCAGCAGTTTACCCCAGGGACTAGCGGGAGCAAATTTCGGGGAGCTGTTTTTT. Its protein product is CASSLPQGLAGANFGELFF.

V and J are TRBV7-2 and TRBJ2-1; D ambiguous. V dropped 2 bases and J dropped 8 bases, with 13 bases sitting between them. Germline-derived CDR1 and CDR2 are SGHTA and FQGNSA. This CDR3 comprises 14 residues. The CDR3 protein is CASSLTQSWDEQFF. The CDR3 DNA reads as TGTGCCAGCAGCTTAACCCAGAGCTGGGATGAGCAGTTCTTC.

There are a few counts of this clonotype. The V and J genes are TRBV2 and TRBJ2-5; D is undetermined. The CDR3 totals 12 residues. Per the germline V gene, CDR1 is SNHLY and CDR2 is FYNNEI. V was clipped by 6 bases and J by 2 bases, with 7 bases between them. The CDR3 here is CASSASQETQYF. DNA of the CDR3: TGTGCCAGCAGCGCTAGTCAAGAGACCCAGTACTTC.

This clonotype was counted only a few times. This chain joins TRBV29-1 and TRBJ1-2; the D is unclear. The CDR3 totals 10 residues. V was cut by 5 bases and J by 5 bases, with 6 bases left in between. The V gene's germline CDR1 is SQVTM and CDR2 ANQGSEA. CDR3 sequence: CSVYTYGYTF. In DNA, the CDR3 is TGCAGCGTTTACACGTATGGCTACACCTTC.